The 27 T cell receptor beta chains reported below all come from one sample, sequenced in a study of T cell changes during pregnancy in multiple sclerosis. Clones were read by immunoSEQ multiplex PCR, and TCRdb kept only the in-frame ones, dropping some. Among roughly 57,000 clones listed, approximately 94% were seen once. Sequenced material: CD8+ T cells from peripheral blood mononuclear cells, taken after pregnancy. The receptors originated from a female donor with multiple sclerosis, enrolled in a pregnancy study.

V is TRBV6-6 and J is TRBJ2-1, with a tentative D call TRBD1 (5 bases). V lost 6 bases to trimming and J lost 0 bases, with 9 bases between them. From germline, CDR1 is MNHNY and CDR2 SVGAGI (reference sequence). The CDR3 runs 14 residues. CDR3 DNA: TGTGCCAGCAGAGACAGTTCCTCCTACAATGAGCAGTTCTTC. The encoded protein is CASRDSSSYNEQFF.

The V and J genes are TRBV12-5 and TRBJ2-3, with D perhaps matching TRBD2 (6 bases). The CDR3 runs to 15 residues. Trimming took off 4 bases at V and 0 bases at J, with 11 bases between the two ends. Looked up from germline, CDR1 is LGHNT and CDR2 is FRNRAP. The CDR3, as DNA: TGTGCTAGTGGTTCACGGGAGATTAGCACAGATACGCAGTATTTT. Translating it yields CASGSREISTDTQYF.

This clone has a handful of counts. The V call is TRBV4-1, the J call TRBJ1-1, with unresolved D. Germline assignment: CDR1 MGHRA and CDR2 YSYEKL. The CDR3 has 14 amino acids. Trimming left V 1 base short and J 4 bases short, with 10 bases between. CDR3 in amino acids: CASSQGSLSTEAFF. The CDR3 nucleotides read TGCGCCAGCAGCCAAGGAAGTCTGAGCACTGAAGCTTTCTTT.

The rearrangement joins TRBV27 to TRBJ2-7, with TRBD1 as a possible D gene (6 bases). The V gene lost 6 bases and the J gene lost 0 bases, with 12 bases spanning the gap. CDR1 and CDR2 (germline): MNHEY, SMNVEV (reference sequence). The CDR3 extends over 14 amino acids. The CDR3 region is CASSPGALSYEQYF. The CDR3 region has the DNA TGTGCCAGCAGCCCAGGGGCCCTCTCCTACGAGCAGTACTTC.

This clone was observed a single time. The chain is built from TRBV7-2 and TRBJ1-4; 7 nucleotides align to TRBD1. In germline, CDR1 is SGHTA, CDR2 FQGNSA. The CDR3 loop spans 16 amino acids. V was pared by 2 bases and J by 5 bases, with 8 bases of the junction left unmatched. In nucleotides, the CDR3 is TGTGCCAGCAGCTTAAACAGGGGCCTCGTAAATGAAAAACTGTTTTTT. It codes for CASSLNRGLVNEKLFF.

The rearrangement uses TRBV30 and TRBJ1-1; a possible D gene is TRBD1 (5 bases). The CDR3 consists of 12 residues. Trimming removed 2 bases at V and 4 bases at J, with 8 bases between. Germline-derived CDR1 and CDR2 are GTSNPN and SVGIG (reference sequence). CDR3 sequence (DNA): TGTGCCTGGAGTCAGGGTATCACTGAAGCTTTCTTT. Its translation is CAWSQGITEAFF.

The chain employs TRBV6-5 and TRBJ2-1; 8 bases agree with TRBD2. Per germline, CDR1 MNHEY and CDR2 SVGAGI. The CDR3 has 15 amino acids. V lost 1 base, J lost 7 bases, and 6 bases stayed unmatched. CDR3 DNA sequence: TGTGCCAGCAGTTACTATACGGGAGGGTGGAATGAGCAGTTCTTC. Protein: CASSYYTGGWNEQFF.

The V call is TRBV7-2, the J call TRBJ2-1; tentative D call: TRBD1 (5 bases). V was trimmed by 4 bases and J by 4 bases, leaving 14 bases between them. Germline V gene data show CDR1 as SGHTA and CDR2 as FQGNSA. This CDR3 spans 15 amino acids. In DNA, the CDR3 is TGTGCCAGCAGCTCCCGACAGACCTTTTACAATGAGCAGTTCTTC. Protein sequence: CASSSRQTFYNEQFF.

The V and J genes are TRBV19 and TRBJ2-1, with 8 bases identical to TRBD1. CDR3 length: 17 amino acids. V dropped 5 bases and J dropped 0; count of bases not matched to a gene: 9. Germline V gene data show CDR1 as LNHDA and CDR2 as SQIVND (reference sequence). The CDR3 region has the DNA TGTGCCAGTAGTTGGTCAGGGGGCTCTGACTCCTACAATGAGCAGTTCTTC. It specifies CASSWSGGSDSYNEQFF.

This clone was counted a single time. J is TRBJ1-1 and V is TRBV27; TRBD1 agrees at 8 bases. Germline-derived CDR1 and CDR2 are MNHEY and SMNVEV (reference sequence). CDR3 size: 12 residues. V was clipped by 6 bases and J by 10 bases; unmatched bases: 7. The CDR3 region is CASSPTGVAAFF. The CDR3 DNA follows: TGTGCCAGCAGCCCGACAGGGGTTGCAGCTTTCTTT.

The sample holds one count of this clone. The chain uses TRBV29-1 and TRBJ2-7, with 10 bases identical to TRBD2. The CDR3 runs to 14 residues. Germline assignment: CDR1 SQVTM and CDR2 ANQGSEA. With V trimmed by 7 bases and J by 4 bases, 10 bases remained unmatched. The CDR3 region has the DNA TGCAGCGACGGACGGCTAGCGGGAGTATACGAGCAGTACTTC. Translated, it gives CSDGRLAGVYEQYF.

This chain links TRBV27 with TRBJ1-1, with D maybe TRBD1 (6 bases). Germline CDR1 and CDR2: MNHEY and SMNVEV (reference sequence). Trimming left V 2 bases short and J 6 bases short, with 13 bases between. The CDR3 has 14 amino acids. The CDR3 protein is CASSLKRTGSEAFF. CDR3 sequence (DNA): TGTGCCAGCAGTTTAAAGAGAACAGGGTCTGAAGCTTTCTTT.

This clone has a handful of counts. V is TRBV25-1 and J is TRBJ1-1, with D maybe TRBD1 (6 bases). The germline V gene has CDR1 MGHDK and CDR2 SYGVNS. This CDR3 is built from 13 residues. Trimming removed 6 bases from V and 0 bases from J, with 8 bases in between. The CDR3 DNA reads as TGTGCCAGCAGCTGGGGGCTGAACACTGAAGCTTTCTTT. The encoded protein is CASSWGLNTEAFF.

The J gene is TRBJ1-1, the V gene TRBV7-6; TRBD1 aligns across 12 bases. V lost 5 bases, J lost 10 bases, and 2 bases stayed unmatched. CDR1 is SGHVS, CDR2 FNYEAQ, per germline. This CDR3 has 12 residues. The CDR3 region has the DNA TGTGCCAGCAGCGGGACAGGGGGCTCAGCTTTCTTT. Residues: CASSGTGGSAFF.

The J gene is TRBJ2-2, the V gene TRBV7-9, with D possibly TRBD2 on 5 matching bases. The ends were cut back, 4 bases at V and 5 bases at J, with 8 bases in the middle. The CDR3 loop spans 13 amino acids. Germline lookup yields CDR1 SEHNR and CDR2 FQNEAQ (reference sequence). CDR3 protein: CASSSRGTGELFF. CDR3 nucleotides: TGTGCCAGCAGCTCGCGAGGGACCGGGGAGCTGTTTTTT.

The chain couples TRBV28 to TRBJ2-3, with D perhaps matching TRBD1 (6 bases). The V gene's germline CDR1 is MDHEN and CDR2 SYDVKM. V was trimmed by 6 bases and J by 6 bases, leaving 16 bases between them. CDR3 size: 14 residues. CDR3 region: CASSQKGERDTQYF. CDR3 sequence (DNA): TGTGCCAGCAGCCAAAAGGGGGAAAGGGATACGCAGTATTTT.

V gene TRBV2 combines with J gene TRBJ1-1; D is possibly TRBD1 (5 bases). CDR1 and CDR2 from the germline V gene are SNHLY and FYNNEI. The length of the CDR3 is 14 residues. Trimming shortened V by 1 base and J by 2 bases, and 8 bases separated the two germline ends. In DNA, the CDR3 is TGTGCCAGCAGTGAAGTGGGGCGTAACACTGAAGCTTTCTTT. Protein product: CASSEVGRNTEAFF.

This sequence joins TRBV6-6 and TRBJ2-2; a possible D gene is TRBD1 (6 bases). Looked up from germline, CDR1 is MNHNY and CDR2 is SVGAGI (reference sequence). V dropped 2 bases and J dropped 5 bases, with 12 bases sitting between them. The CDR3 has 15 residues. The CDR3 DNA is TGTGCCAGCAGTTACCCAGGGGAGAGAACCGGGGAGCTGTTTTTT. Amino acid sequence: CASSYPGERTGELFF.

The chain links TRBV28 to TRBJ2-7; D perhaps matches TRBD1 (6 bases). CDR3 size: 14 residues. The V and J ends lost 11 bases and 0 bases respectively, with 17 bases between them. The V gene's germline CDR1 is MDHEN and CDR2 SYDVKM. CDR3 in amino acids: CAGNRDLSSYEQYF. CDR3 in DNA: TGTGCCGGCAACAGGGACCTTAGCTCCTACGAGCAGTACTTC.

This rearrangement joins TRBV19 to TRBJ2-5; 9 nucleotides line up with TRBD2. With 9 bases clipped from V and 8 bases from J, the junction kept 7 bases outside the gene matches. Germline V lookup: CDR1 LNHDA, CDR2 SQIVND (reference sequence). This CDR3 has 12 residues. This CDR3 reads CASQTSGATQYF. The CDR3 coding sequence is TGTGCCAGCCAGACTAGCGGTGCAACCCAGTACTTC. Complete variable domain (other parts from reference TRBV19 and TRBJ2-5): DGGITQSPKYLFRKEGQNVTLSCEQNLNHDAMYWYRQDPGQGLRLIYYSQIVNDFQKGDIAEGYSVSREKKESFPLTVTSAQKNPTAFYLCASQTSGATQYFGPGTRLLVL.

The chain links TRBV14 to TRBJ2-7; 7 nucleotides match TRBD2. This CDR3 contains 15 residues. Per the germline V gene, CDR1 is SGHDN and CDR2 is FVKESK. The junction had 9 bases not matched to a gene; V was cut back by 3 bases and J by 4 bases. DNA for the CDR3: TGTGCCAGCAGCCATCTGAGGACTAGTGGTTACGAGCAGTACTTC. This translates into CASSHLRTSGYEQYF.

V usage is TRBV7-2 and J usage is TRBJ2-1; D is unresolved. Trimming cost V 5 bases and J 15 bases, with 17 bases left between them. The CDR3 is 12 amino acids. Germline CDR1 reads SGHTA; CDR2 reads FQGNSA. This CDR3 reads CASSPVGSWLFF. In nucleotides, the CDR3 is TGTGCCAGCAGCCCTGTAGGTAGCTGGTTGTTCTTC.

CDR3 protein: CASKDRGSGNTIYF. CDR3 nucleotide sequence: TGTGCCAGTAAAGACAGGGGCTCTGGAAACACCATATATTTT. This chain connects TRBV19 to TRBJ1-3, with TRBD1 matching over 8 bases. Looked up from germline, CDR1 is LNHDA and CDR2 is SQIVND (reference sequence). V was clipped by 7 bases and J by 0 bases; unmatched bases: 2. The length of the CDR3 is 14 residues. The full variable domain, rest sourced from reference TRBV19 and TRBJ1-3, is DGGITQSPKYLFRKEGQNVTLSCEQNLNHDAMYWYRQDPGQGLRLIYYSQIVNDFQKGDIAEGYSVSREKKESFPLTVTSAQKNPTAFYLCASKDRGSGNTIYFGEGSWLTVV.

This chain connects TRBV28 to TRBJ2-7; the D gene is possibly TRBD2 (5 bases). The germline gives CDR1 MDHEN, CDR2 SYDVKM. Trimming left V 4 bases short and J 2 bases short, with 9 bases between. This CDR3 region has 13 residues. CDR3 region: CASSSDGTYEQYF. The CDR3 DNA reads TGTGCCAGCAGTTCGGACGGGACCTACGAGCAGTACTTC.

The gene calls are TRBV5-6 and TRBJ2-1, with D perhaps TRBD2 (5 bases). Germline assignment: CDR1 SGHDT and CDR2 YYEEEE. Between the trimmed V and J ends, which lost 0 bases and 6 bases, there was a span of 10 bases. This CDR3 comprises 14 residues. CDR3 residues: CASSLAAEGNEQFF. The DNA for the CDR3 is TGTGCCAGCAGCTTGGCCGCAGAGGGCAATGAGCAGTTCTTC.

V is TRBV11-1 and J is TRBJ2-1; 8 bases align to TRBD2. The CDR3 totals 12 residues. CDR1 and CDR2 (germline): SGHAT, FQDESV (reference sequence). J gave up 16 bases and V 1 base, and 6 bases lay outside the gene matches. CDR3 sequence reads: CASSLEGTRHFF. The CDR3 nucleotides read TGTGCCAGCAGCTTAGAGGGGACTAGACATTTCTTC.

The CDR3 region has the DNA TGTGCCTGGCCCGGGACTAGCGGGAGGGCCCACACCGGGGAGCTGTTTTTT. This translates into CAWPGTSGRAHTGELFF. The rearrangement links TRBV30 to TRBJ2-2, with 16 bases fitting TRBD2. Losses at the gene ends were 5 bases for V and 3 bases for J; bases not matched to a gene: 6. Germline assignment: CDR1 GTSNPN and CDR2 SVGIG (reference sequence). The CDR3 loop spans 17 amino acids.